This TCR beta chain was identified in a study of blood T cells in healthy people across ages. Primers used in a second PCR of roughly 7 to 11 cycles were a sample-barcoded 5' primer and a J-beta primer mix. In TCRdb, the 5' RACE reads were re-called with MiXCR into one record per CDR3 protein. This sample has 660,000 or so distinct CDR3 sequences, with around three fifths found just once. CDR1 SGHTA and CDR2 FQGNSA come from the germline V gene. Trimming stripped 3 bases from V and 4 bases from J, with 9 bases between. This CDR3 has 13 residues. The sequenced material came from blood. The receptor's source is a man aged 60 to 75 in good health. The chain joins TRBV7-2 to TRBJ1-1, with D possibly TRBD1 on 5 matching bases. The CDR3 nucleotides read TGTGCCAGCAGCTTGGACACAGTCACTGAAGCTTTCTTT. Its translation: CASSLDTVTEAFF.